This T cell receptor (beta chain) was documented in a study of blood T cell repertoires in COVID-19 (dated by TCRdb to 2018 to 2021). At the level of the whole study: Samples from collaborators originated in the United States, Italy and Spain and spanned both the acute and convalescent phases of COVID-19. Sample metadata almost always included a de-identified subject ID, COVID-19 status, age in years and sex. The samples were drawn from two sources: the first 160 participants of the ongoing ImmuneRACE study, and fewer than 1,500 subjects contributed by 6 global collaborators. The repertoires were released in a freely available public database intended as a resource for research on the immune response to SARS-CoV-2. The prospective study material was composed of cDNA or gDNA derived from T cells, B-cell-depleted T cells, or PBMCs. HLA class I and class II types, where available, came from metadata supplied by the sample provider rather than from assay-based typing. The dataset comprised deeply sampled blood TCRbeta repertoires from subjects exposed to, actively infected with, or recovered from COVID-19.

Each collaborating institution followed its own protocols to collect whole blood in K2EDTA tubes. For TCRbeta analysis, collaborators shipped samples as frozen whole blood, isolated PBMCs, or DNA extracted from either of those sample types. The trim is 3 bases for V and 2 bases for J, with a gap of 21 bases between the germline ends. CDR1 and CDR2, looked up from the germline V gene, are SGHDT and YYEEEE. The CDR3 runs 17 amino acids, cysteine and phenylalanine included. The only DNA kept is the CDR3, 51 bases in frame from the first base. A word on this clone: Its antigen is not yet known. One base away there is no much larger clone; base qualities are not given.

The full study reports these points: The quantity of clinical and demographic metadata differed by source and by participant and was supplied without curation.

TCRbeta CDR3 regions were amplified from genomic DNA using the immunoSEQ Assay, a bias-controlled multiplex PCR. On the study's bioinformatics: The number of nucleated cells in each sample was estimated from the amplification of reference gene primers within the assay. To quantify the absolute abundance of each unique TCRbeta CDR3 rearrangement, sequence reads were collapsed and filtered. For each sample, productive Simpson clonality was calculated as the square root of Simpson's diversity index across productive rearrangements. This immuneACCESS table, as held by TCRdb, lists in-frame sequences with V and J called but not all clones. Of the missing ones, under half trace to an unresolved V gene in checked studies; the others have no known cause. The V and J calls and the clone size are those of that table, but D and trimming were determined from the DNA. For this sample the table gives fewer than 75,000 clones, of which 70% to 90% were detected only once. Together, the top ten hold 3% to 4.5% of the sample.

The V and J genes are TRBV5-6 and TRBJ2-7; the D region possibly corresponds to TRBD1 (6 bases align). This receptor was obtained from a man in his 70s with acute or convalescent COVID-19. The sample consisted of peripheral blood. Here is the DNA: TGTGCCAGCAGCTCCCTAGGTCGGACAGAACCCCCCTACGAGCAGTACTTC. This yields the protein CASSSLGRTEPPYEQYF.